This T cell receptor gamma chain was retrieved from a study of Vδ1+ human thymocytes. General observations from the study: Thymic TRG and TRD repertoires appeared highly polyclonal. Unlike peripheral blood Vdelta1+ controls, thymic delta-chain sequences included 15% to 25% Vdelta2 and few Vdelta3.

Sequences come from RNA converted to cDNA by reverse transcription. CDR3 amplicons came from multiplex PCR with pooled V-gene forward and constant-region reverse primers. TCRdb re-called the multiplex PCR reads using CATT. This table holds 20,000 to 25,000 gamma-chain clones, approximately 15% found once. V gave up 1 base and J gave up 13 bases; unmatched junction bases: 1. This CDR3 has 9 residues. The germline CDR1 and CDR2 sequences are EGSNGY and YDSYNSKV. A remark on this clone: Its antigen is not identified.

Alphabeta T cells were depleted, then CD3+ Vdelta1+ Vdelta2- thymocytes were FACS-sorted. The TCR was taken from a child under two years old who had congenital heart surgery. The chain recombines TRGV2 with TRGJ1 or TRGJ2. The sample taken for sequencing was Vdelta1+ gamma-delta thymocytes from the thymus. Subset noted: FACS-sorted CD3+ TCRalphabeta- TCRVdelta1+ TCRVdelta2- thymocytes. The DNA of the CDR3 is TGTGCCACCTGGGACGGAAAACTCTTT. As protein: CATWDGKLF.